One and the same sample provided the 7 T cell receptor beta chains below, sequenced in a study of shared clonotypes between healthy human individuals. Libraries were prepared by immunoSEQ multiplex PCR; TCRdb keeps only in-frame clonotypes and omits some of them. The sample holds 2 million to 3 million clones, roughly nine tenths seen once. Sequenced material: naive CD4+ T cells sorted from blood. This sample's subset: CD45RA+ positively selected. These receptors were obtained from a man between 18 and 29 years old in good health.

The chain couples TRBV4-2 to TRBJ1-1, with D possibly being TRBD1 (5 bases). The CDR3 loop spans 13 amino acids. Trimming cost V 5 bases and J 8 bases, with 15 bases left between them. CDR1 LGHNA and CDR2 YNFKEQ come from the germline V gene. CDR3 region: CASSARLQDEAFF. As DNA, the CDR3 is TGTGCCAGCAGCGCCCGCCTACAGGACGAAGCTTTCTTT.

The CDR3 here is CAISGRGENTEAFF. CDR3 DNA sequence: TGTGCCATCAGTGGGCGGGGGGAGAACACTGAAGCTTTCTTT. The rearrangement joins TRBV10-3 to TRBJ1-1, with D maybe TRBD1 (5 bases). Germline V CDR1 and CDR2: ENHRY, SYGVKD. Between the trimmed V and J ends, which lost 4 bases and 1 base, there was a span of 10 bases. This CDR3 has 14 residues.

In its sample, this clone was seen once. The gene calls are TRBV10-3 and TRBJ2-5; either TRBD1 or TRBD2 may fit D (5 bases each). The J call is in doubt because the DNA end fits TRBJ2-7 better. Germline-derived CDR1 and CDR2 are ENHRY and SYGVKD. This CDR3 comprises 15 residues. The CDR3 DNA sequence: TGTGCCATCACCCCCGGGGCGGGCCTCTCCTACGAGCAGTACTTC. Its translation: CAITPGAGLSYEQYF.

The CDR3: CASSLEPHRGLNSPLHF. In DNA form, the CDR3 reads TGTGCCAGCAGCTTGGAGCCCCACAGGGGGCTGAATTCACCCCTCCACTTT. This chain uses TRBV5-4 with TRBJ1-6, with 9 bases that match TRBD1. The CDR3 is 17 residues long. Germline V gives CDR1 SGHNT, CDR2 YYREEE (reference sequence). The V and J ends lost 0 bases and 7 bases, in that order; junction bases with no gene match: 8. Full variable domain (outside the CDR3, taken from reference TRBV5-4 and TRBJ1-6): ETGVTQSPTHLIKTRGQQVTLRCSSQSGHNTVSWYQQALGQGPQFIFQYYREEENGRGNFPPRFSGLQFPNYSSELNVNALELDDSALYLCASSLEPHRGLNSPLHFGNGTRLTVT.

The J gene is TRBJ2-1, the V gene TRBV7-8; TRBD1 might be the D (6 bases). Germline V CDR1 and CDR2: SGHVS, FQNEAQ. V lost 5 bases and J lost 4, with 15 bases in between. The CDR3 runs 15 residues. The CDR3 here is CASSTISGTYNEQFF. In DNA form, the CDR3 reads TGTGCCAGCAGCACCATTTCCGGGACATACAATGAGCAGTTCTTC.

The chain recombines TRBV7-2 with TRBJ1-2; no definite D call. Trimming took 2 bases from V and 8 from J, leaving 12 bases between them. The CDR3 spans 13 residues. The germline V gene encodes CDR1 SGHTA and CDR2 FQGNSA. The CDR3 loop reads CASSLLEGYGYTF. CDR3 nucleotide sequence: TGTGCCAGCAGCTTACTCGAAGGTTACGGCTACACCTTC.

This clone was seen a handful of times. The chain uses TRBV9 and TRBJ1-5, with unresolved D. Deletions cut 3 bases from V and 4 bases from J, with 8 bases between. This CDR3 has 13 residues. The germline CDR1 and CDR2 sequences are SGDLS and YYNGEE. This CDR3 is CASSANLNQPQHF. Written as DNA, the CDR3 is TGTGCCAGCAGCGCCAATTTAAATCAGCCCCAGCATTTT.